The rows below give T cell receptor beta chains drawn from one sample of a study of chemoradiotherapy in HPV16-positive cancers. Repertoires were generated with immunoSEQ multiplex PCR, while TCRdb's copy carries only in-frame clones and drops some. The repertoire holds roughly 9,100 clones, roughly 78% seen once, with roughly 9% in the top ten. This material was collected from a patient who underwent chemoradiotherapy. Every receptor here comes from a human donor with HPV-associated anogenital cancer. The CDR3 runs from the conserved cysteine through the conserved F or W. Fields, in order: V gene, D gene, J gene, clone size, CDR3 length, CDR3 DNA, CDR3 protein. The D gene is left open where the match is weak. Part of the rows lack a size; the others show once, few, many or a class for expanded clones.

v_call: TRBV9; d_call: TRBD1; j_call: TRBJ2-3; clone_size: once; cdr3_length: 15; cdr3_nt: TGTGCCAGCAGCGTAGAGGGACAGTCTAAAGATACGCAGTATTTT; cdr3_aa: CASSVEGQSKDTQYF
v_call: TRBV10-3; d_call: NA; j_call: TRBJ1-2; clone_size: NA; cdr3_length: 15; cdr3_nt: TGTGCCATCAGTGTGGGATCCAGGGGATACTATGGCTACACCTTC; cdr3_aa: CAISVGSRGYYGYTF
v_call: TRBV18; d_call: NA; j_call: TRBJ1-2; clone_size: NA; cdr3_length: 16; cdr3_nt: TGTGCCAGCTCACCAGGTGTAGCCGGGGCGGACGGTGGCTACACCTTC; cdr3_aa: CASSPGVAGADGGYTF
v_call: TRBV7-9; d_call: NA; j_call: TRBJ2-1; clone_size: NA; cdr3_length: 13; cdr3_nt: TGTGCCAGCAGCCGTGCCGAGGGGCAGGGGAAGTTCTTC; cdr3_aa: CASSRAEGQGKFF
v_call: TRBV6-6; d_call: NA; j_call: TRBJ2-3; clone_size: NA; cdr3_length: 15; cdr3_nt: TGTGCCAGCAGTTACTCCGACATAGACGCAGATACGCAGTATTTT; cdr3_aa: CASSYSDIDADTQYF
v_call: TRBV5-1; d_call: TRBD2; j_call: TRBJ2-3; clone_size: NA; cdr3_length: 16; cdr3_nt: TGCGCCAGCAGCTTGGTAGCGGGGGGGCCCCCAGATACGCAGTATTTT; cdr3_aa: CASSLVAGGPPDTQYF
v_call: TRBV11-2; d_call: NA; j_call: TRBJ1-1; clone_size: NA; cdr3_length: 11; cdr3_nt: TGTGCCAGCAGCCCTTACCCTGAAGCTTTCTTT; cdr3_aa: CASSPYPEAFF
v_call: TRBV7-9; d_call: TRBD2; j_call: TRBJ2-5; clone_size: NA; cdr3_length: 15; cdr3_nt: TGTGCCAGCAGCCCCCGGGGCGGGGGGTCGGAGACCCAGTACTTC; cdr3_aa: CASSPRGGGSETQYF
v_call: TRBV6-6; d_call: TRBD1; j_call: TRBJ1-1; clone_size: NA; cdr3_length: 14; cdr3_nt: TGTGCCAGCACTAAGACAGGGCTGAACACTGAAGCTTTCTTT; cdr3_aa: CASTKTGLNTEAFF
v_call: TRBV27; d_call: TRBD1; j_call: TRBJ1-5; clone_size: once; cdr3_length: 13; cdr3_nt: TGTGCCAGCAGTTTAGGTACAGGGGTACCCCAGCATTTT; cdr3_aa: CASSLGTGVPQHF
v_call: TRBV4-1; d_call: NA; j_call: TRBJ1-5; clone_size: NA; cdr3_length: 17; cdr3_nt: TGCGCCAGCAGCCAAGGAGACAGGTCCCATAGCAATCAGCCCCAGCATTTT; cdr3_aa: CASSQGDRSHSNQPQHF
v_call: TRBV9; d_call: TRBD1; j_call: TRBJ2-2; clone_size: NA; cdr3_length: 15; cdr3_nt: TGTGCCAGCAGCGTGCAGGGGGTAAACACCGGGGAGCTGTTTTTT; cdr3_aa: CASSVQGVNTGELFF
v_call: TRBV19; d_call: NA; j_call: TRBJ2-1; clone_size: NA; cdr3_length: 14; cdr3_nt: TGTGCCAGTAGTATGGCATGGCAGGGGAATGAGCAGTTCTTC; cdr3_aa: CASSMAWQGNEQFF
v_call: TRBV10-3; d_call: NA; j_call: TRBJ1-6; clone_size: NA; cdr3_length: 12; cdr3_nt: TGTGCCATCAGGGGGGTAAATTTACCCCTCCACTTT; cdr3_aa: CAIRGVNLPLHF
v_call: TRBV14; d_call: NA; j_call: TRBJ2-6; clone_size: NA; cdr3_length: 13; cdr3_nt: TGTGCCAGCAGGGACTCTGGGGCCAACGTCCTGACTTTC; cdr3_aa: CASRDSGANVLTF
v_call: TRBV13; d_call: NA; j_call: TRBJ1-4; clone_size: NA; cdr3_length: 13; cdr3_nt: TGTGCCAGCAGCTTAAGGGGTCACGAAAAACTGTTTTTT; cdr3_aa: CASSLRGHEKLFF
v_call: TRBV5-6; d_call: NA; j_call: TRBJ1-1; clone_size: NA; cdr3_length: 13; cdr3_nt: TGTGCCAGCAGCTTCCTTACAGGCGGGGAAGCTTTCTTT; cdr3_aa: CASSFLTGGEAFF
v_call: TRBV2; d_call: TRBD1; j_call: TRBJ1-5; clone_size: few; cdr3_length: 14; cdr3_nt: TGTGCCAGCAGGGACAGGGTTCGCAATCAGCCCCAGCATTTT; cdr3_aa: CASRDRVRNQPQHF
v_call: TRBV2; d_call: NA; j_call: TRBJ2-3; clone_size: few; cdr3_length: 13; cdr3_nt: TGTGCCAGCAGTACCGTCAGCACAGATACGCAGTATTTT; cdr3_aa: CASSTVSTDTQYF
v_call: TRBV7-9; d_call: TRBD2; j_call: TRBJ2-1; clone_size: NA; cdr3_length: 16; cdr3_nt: TGTGCCAGCAGCTTAGCGCGGGGGAGCTCCTACAATGAGCAGTTCTTC; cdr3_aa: CASSLARGSSYNEQFF
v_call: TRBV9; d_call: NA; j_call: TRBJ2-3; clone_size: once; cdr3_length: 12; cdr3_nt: TGTGCCAGCAGCGTCAACACAGATACGCAGTATTTT; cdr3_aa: CASSVNTDTQYF
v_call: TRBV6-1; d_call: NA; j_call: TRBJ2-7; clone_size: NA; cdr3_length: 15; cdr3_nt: TGTGCCACCACACCACAGCGGTCAAGCTCCTACGAGCAGTACTTC; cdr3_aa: CATTPQRSSSYEQYF
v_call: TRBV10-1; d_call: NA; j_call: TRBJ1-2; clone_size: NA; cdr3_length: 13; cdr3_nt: TGCGCCAGCAGTGAGTCGCAGGGGCCTGGCTACACCTTC; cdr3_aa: CASSESQGPGYTF
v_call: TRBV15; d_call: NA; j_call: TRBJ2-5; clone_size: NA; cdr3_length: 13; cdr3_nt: TGTGCCACCAGCAGGGACCCCAAAGAGACCCAGTACTTC; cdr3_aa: CATSRDPKETQYF
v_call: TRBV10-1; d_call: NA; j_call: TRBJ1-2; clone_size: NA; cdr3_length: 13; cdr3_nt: TGCGCCAGCAGTGAGTCGCAAGGGGCTGGCTACACCTTC; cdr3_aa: CASSESQGAGYTF
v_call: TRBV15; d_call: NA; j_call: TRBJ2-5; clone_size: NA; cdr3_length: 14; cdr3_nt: TGTGCCACCAGCAGAGCAGGGACGGGAGAGACCCAGTACTTC; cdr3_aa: CATSRAGTGETQYF